Listed below are T cell receptor beta chains from one sample, sequenced in a study of blood T cells in healthy people across ages. TCRdb redid the calling of the 5' RACE reads with MiXCR, one entry per CDR3 protein. The sample consists of around 1,000,000 distinct CDR3 sequences, 35% to 45% of them appearing once. The sample was blood. All receptors derive from a man aged 18 to 30 in good health. CDR3s include the opening cysteine and the closing phenylalanine or tryptophan. The order of the fields is clone size, D gene, CDR3 length, J gene, V gene, CDR3 protein, CDR3 DNA. D genes are given only for firm matches. Clone size appears in some rows only: once, few, many, or a class for an expanded clone.

. | TRBD2 | 15 | TRBJ2-3 | TRBV20-1 | CSANLAGKSTDTQYF | TGCAGTGCTAATCTAGCGGGGAAAAGCACAGATACGCAGTATTTT
. | TRBD1 | 16 | TRBJ1-2 | TRBV10-3 | CAISATFDRGNYGYTF | TGTGCCATCAGTGCTACCTTCGACAGGGGAAACTATGGCTACACCTTC
once | . | 16 | TRBJ2-1 | TRBV6-2/TRBV6-3 | CASSYSGGLSYNEQFF | TGTGCCAGCAGTTACTCGGGTGGATTATCCTACAATGAGCAGTTCTTC
. | . | 14 | TRBJ1-1 | TRBV5-4 | CASSLDPGATEAFF | TGTGCCAGCAGCTTGGATCCAGGGGCCACTGAAGCTTTCTTT
. | TRBD1 | 14 | TRBJ1-5 | TRBV25-1 | CASSESGQGFPQHF | TGTGCCAGCAGTGAATCTGGACAGGGGTTTCCCCAGCATTTT
. | . | 14 | TRBJ2-3 | TRBV18 | CASSPDSYSRYAYF | TGTGCCAGCTCACCGGACTCTTATTCCAGATACGCGTATTTT
. | . | 13 | TRBJ1-2 | TRBV6-2/TRBV6-3 | CASSYGVGNGYTF | TGTGCCAGCAGTTACGGCGTAGGGAATGGCTACACCTTC
. | . | 16 | TRBJ2-2 | TRBV4-1 | CASSQSPVSEFGELFF | TGCGCCAGCAGCCAAAGTCCTGTGAGTGAGTTCGGGGAGCTGTTTTTT
. | TRBD2 | 16 | TRBJ2-5 | TRBV4-1 | CASSQVLAGKDETQYF | TGCGCCAGCAGCCAAGTACTAGCGGGGAAGGATGAGACCCAGTACTTC
. | . | 14 | TRBJ2-7 | TRBV27 | CASSLSSSADEQYF | TGTGCCAGCAGTTTATCGAGTTCAGCAGACGAGCAGTACTTC
few | . | 15 | TRBJ2-3 | TRBV7-9 | CASSLDFRVGDTQYF | TGTGCCAGCAGCTTAGATTTCAGGGTCGGAGATACGCAGTATTTT
. | . | 13 | TRBJ2-5 | TRBV30 | CAWSVHFFETQYF | TGTGCCTGGAGTGTACACTTCTTCGAGACCCAGTACTTC
few | TRBD1 | 17 | TRBJ1-2 | TRBV7-9 | CASTLLPPGQGSYGYTF | TGTGCCAGCACCTTGCTGCCCCCGGGACAGGGGTCCTATGGCTACACCTTC
. | . | 14 | TRBJ1-1 | TRBV11-2 | CASSAPGGNTEAFF | TGTGCCAGCAGCGCACCGGGGGGCAACACTGAAGCTTTCTTT
few | . | 17 | TRBJ2-6 | TRBV4-3 | CASSQDVVLSGANVLTF | TGCGCCAGCAGCCAAGATGTGGTCCTCTCTGGGGCCAACGTCCTGACTTTC
. | TRBD1 | 13 | TRBJ1-1 | TRBV20-1 | CSARDPGQGRAFF | TGCAGTGCTAGAGATCCGGGACAGGGTAGAGCTTTCTTT
few | . | 13 | TRBJ1-3 | TRBV29-1 | CSVDEGAGNTIYF | TGCAGCGTTGATGAGGGAGCTGGAAACACCATATATTTT
. | TRBD2 | 19 | TRBJ2-1 | TRBV24-1 | CATSDIPGTSGGFHNEQFF | TGTGCCACCAGTGATATACCCGGGACTAGCGGGGGTTTCCACAATGAGCAGTTCTTC
few | TRBD2 | 14 | TRBJ2-1 | TRBV28 | CASRRDYALREQFF | TGTGCCAGCAGACGGGACTACGCCCTCCGCGAGCAGTTCTTC
. | TRBD1 | 16 | TRBJ1-4 | TRBV5-1 | CASSLQGGGNNEKLFF | TGCGCCAGCAGCTTACAGGGGGGCGGAAATAATGAAAAACTGTTTTTT
. | . | 15 | TRBJ2-1 | TRBV27 | CAGRPGDSHYNEQFF | TGTGCCGGCAGGCCGGGGGACAGTCACTACAATGAGCAGTTCTTC
. | TRBD1 | 16 | TRBJ2-3 | TRBV28 | CASSLPGQGGTDTQYF | TGTGCCAGCAGTTTACCAGGACAGGGGGGCACAGATACGCAGTATTTT
. | . | 11 | TRBJ2-5 | TRBV20-1 | CSAPTGETQYF | TGCAGTGCCCCCACTGGGGAGACCCAGTACTTC
few | . | 12 | TRBJ2-3 | TRBV29-1 | CSGAVSTDTQYF | TGCAGCGGTGCAGTGAGCACAGATACGCAGTATTTT
. | . | 15 | TRBJ2-3 | TRBV2 | CASSLRDTSTDTQYF | TGTGCCAGCAGCCTTAGGGATACTAGCACAGATACGCAGTATTTT
few | . | 15 | TRBJ1-2 | TRBV7-2 | CASSLSREAGYGYTF | TGTGCCAGCAGCCTATCCAGGGAGGCGGGCTATGGCTACACCTTC
. | TRBD2 | 16 | TRBJ2-3 | TRBV7-9 | CASSLGLADSADTQYF | TGTGCCAGCAGCTTAGGGCTAGCGGATTCAGCAGATACGCAGTATTTT
. | . | 15 | TRBJ1-6 | TRBV20-1 | CSARDRDNYNSPLHF | TGCAGTGCTAGAGATCGGGACAACTATAATTCACCCCTCCACTTT
. | . | 13 | TRBJ1-1 | TRBV20-1 | CSARVGEWSEAFF | TGCAGTGCTAGAGTAGGCGAGTGGTCTGAAGCTTTCTTT
. | . | 15 | TRBJ1-5 | TRBV24-1 | CATSGPGQPHQPQHF | TGTGCCACCAGTGGACCGGGACAACCGCATCAGCCCCAGCATTTT
few | TRBD1 | 15 | TRBJ2-1 | TRBV9 | CASSAPDRDNNEQFF | TGTGCCAGCAGCGCGCCGGACAGGGATAACAATGAGCAGTTCTTC
. | TRBD2 | 18 | TRBJ2-1 | TRBV2 | CAGTNTRTSGSSYNEQFF | TGTGCCGGCACCAATACACGGACTAGCGGTAGCTCCTACAATGAGCAGTTCTTC
. | . | 13 | TRBJ1-2 | TRBV5-6 | CTSSPQRGFGYTF | TGTACCAGCAGCCCACAAAGAGGTTTTGGCTACACCTTC
. | . | 14 | TRBJ1-2 | TRBV4-3 | CASSQDPGHGGYTF | TGCGCCAGCAGCCAAGATCCGGGCCATGGGGGCTACACCTTC
few | TRBD2 | 14 | TRBJ2-1 | TRBV7-2 | CASSPGLEHNEQFF | TGTGCCAGCAGCCCGGGACTAGAACACAATGAGCAGTTCTTC
. | . | 14 | TRBJ2-5 | TRBV7-2 | CASSLGYSPGAPYF | TGTGCCAGCAGCTTAGGTTACTCCCCCGGGGCACCGTACTTC
. | TRBD1 | 13 | TRBJ1-2 | TRBV20-1 | CSARDRVNRGYTF | TGCAGTGCAAGGGACAGGGTAAACCGTGGCTACACCTTC